Shown below are 14 T cell receptor beta chains from a single sample sequenced in a study of metastatic and nonmetastatic thyroid tumors. No treatment of any kind had been given to any patient before thyroid surgery. TCRdb ran MiXCR on the PCR reads. The table lists over 15,000 clones, around 33% of them singletons. Sequencing was carried out using tumor tissue. These TCRs come from a male donor with papillary thyroid cancer or a benign thyroid nodule (not recorded which). Some clones in this sample may be carry-over from other donors' samples.

This clone was seen ten or more times. The chain carries TRBV12-3 or TRBV12-4 and TRBJ2-1; D unclear. The CDR3 loop spans 11 amino acids. V shed 3 bases and J shed 12 bases, with 9 bases lying between them. Here the CDR3 DNA reads TGTGCCAGCAGTTTCGCCGATGGGCAGTTCTTC. Residues: CASSFADGQFF.

This clone was recorded at least ten times. The chain uses TRBV20-1 and TRBJ2-4; D might be TRBD1 or TRBD2, each matching 5 bases. Germline CDR1 is DFQATT and CDR2 is SNEGSKA (reference sequence). V was shortened by 0 bases and J by 0 bases, with 12 bases between the two germline ends. This CDR3 comprises 16 residues. This CDR3 reads CSARDLGTLAKNIQYF. The CDR3 DNA reads as TGCAGTGCTAGAGATTTGGGGACCCTAGCCAAAAACATTCAGTACTTC.

This clone is a singleton in its sample. The V call is TRBV11-1, the J call TRBJ1-4; 7 bases fit TRBD1. V lost 4 bases and J lost 7; bases outside the gene matches: 6. Germline CDR1 is SGHAT and CDR2 is FQDESV (reference sequence). The CDR3 totals 14 residues. CDR3 coding DNA: TGTGCCAGCAGCTCCAGGTCAGGGGGTGAAAAACTGTTTTTT. Protein sequence: CASSSRSGGEKLFF.

The sample holds a few counts of this clone. V usage is TRBV27 and J usage is TRBJ1-2, with TRBD1 as a possible D gene (5 bases). Germline values: CDR1 MNHEY, CDR2 SMNVEV (reference sequence). CDR3 length: 12 amino acids. Between the trimmed V and J ends, which lost 5 bases and 7 bases, there was a span of 11 bases. In DNA form, the CDR3 reads TGTGCCAGCAGTCCAAGGGGAGTTGGCTACACCTTC. Residues: CASSPRGVGYTF.

J is TRBJ2-3 and V is TRBV6-1; possible D gene TRBD2, 5 bases. The length of the CDR3 is 12 residues. Trimming cost V 11 bases and J 4 bases, with 13 bases left between them. Per the germline V gene, CDR1 is MNHNS and CDR2 is SASEGT. The CDR3 bases are TGTGCCGTGGATCGGGAATCAGATACGCAGTATTTT. It is translated as CAVDRESDTQYF.

Points on this clone: This may come from a read error, since a much larger clone is one base off. The chain combines TRBV3-1 with TRBJ2-1, with a tentative D call TRBD1 (5 bases). The CDR3 covers 16 residues. The germline V and J ends were trimmed by 4 bases and 9 bases, with 22 bases remaining between them. Germline V gene data show CDR1 as LGHDT and CDR2 as YNNKEL (reference sequence). The CDR3 DNA reads TGTGCCAGCAGCCGGGTGTGGGCAGGGAAGGTTAGTGAGCAGTTCTTC. Translation gives CASSRVWAGKVSEQFF.

This clone came up many times. At one boundary the junction diverges from the germline segment, which might be a read error. The rearrangement uses TRBV7-7 and TRBJ2-1; D uncertain. This CDR3 region has 13 residues. Germline V gene sequence: CDR1 SSHAT, CDR2 FNYEAQ (reference sequence). DNA of the CDR3: TGTGCTAGCAGCTCGACCCTGGGCGATGAGCAGTTCTTC. It encodes CASSSTLGDEQFF.

The DNA of the CDR3 is TGTGCCTGGAGTACGGTTTTACAGGGGAAAGATACGCAGTATTTT. It specifies CAWSTVLQGKDTQYF. The chain carries TRBV30 and TRBJ2-3; 7 bases line up with TRBD1. The V and J ends lost 2 bases and 5 bases, in that order; junction bases with no gene match: 10. There are 15 residues in the CDR3. Per the germline V gene, CDR1 is GTSNPN and CDR2 is SVGIG (reference sequence). The full variable domain, rest sourced from reference TRBV30 and TRBJ2-3, is SQTIHQWPATLVQPVGSPLSLECTVEGTSNPNLYWYRQAAGRGLQLLFYSVGIGQISSEVPQNLSASRPQDRQFILSSKKLLLSDSGFYLCAWSTVLQGKDTQYFGPGTRLTVL.

This clone was counted at least ten times. The chain carries TRBV11-2 and TRBJ2-3; maybe TRBD2 (5 bases). The CDR3 sequence is 15 residues long. Per the germline V gene, CDR1 is SGHAT and CDR2 is FQNNGV. V was pared by 5 bases and J by 4 bases, with 16 bases between. The CDR3 region is CASSGARTGPDTQYF. The CDR3 bases are TGTGCCAGCAGCGGAGCCCGGACTGGCCCAGATACGCAGTATTTT.

This clone was observed a handful of times. The CDR3 nucleotides are TGTGCCAGTTCCACGACGGGGGGGTACTACGAGCAGTACTTC. It encodes CASSTTGGYYEQYF. The chain couples TRBV19 to TRBJ2-7; 8 bases agree with TRBD2. V lost 8 bases and J lost 3; bases outside the gene matches: 9. This CDR3 contains 14 residues. Per the germline V gene, CDR1 is LNHDA and CDR2 is SQIVND (reference sequence).

This clone is termed medium-sized. The rearrangement links TRBV2 to TRBJ1-2; 7 positions match TRBD1. From germline, CDR1 is SNHLY and CDR2 FYNNEI. The CDR3 covers 13 residues. V shed 4 bases, J shed 7 bases, and the junction held 6 bases outside the gene matches. CDR3 region: CASSADREAGYTF. The CDR3 coding sequence is TGTGCCAGCAGTGCCGACAGGGAGGCTGGCTACACCTTC.

This clone was counted only a few times. This sequence joins TRBV11-1 and TRBJ2-1; D gene uncertain. Germline loops: CDR1 SGHAT, CDR2 FQDESV (reference sequence). V was cut by 5 bases and J by 10 bases, with 9 bases left in between. The CDR3 is 11 residues long. The CDR3 DNA reads as TGTGCCAGCAGCCACCCCGGAGAGCAGTTCTTC. Translated, it gives CASSHPGEQFF.

The V and J genes are TRBV6-1 and TRBJ1-1, with 7 positions matching TRBD1. The V gene's germline CDR1 is MNHNS and CDR2 SASEGT. The CDR3 has 13 amino acids. With 5 bases clipped from V and 3 bases from J, the junction kept 3 bases outside the gene matches. CDR3 coding DNA: TGTGCCAGCAGTCCCACAGGGGACACTGAAGCTTTCTTT. It specifies CASSPTGDTEAFF.

This clone was found many times. The chain carries TRBV6-4 and TRBJ2-3, with 10 bases aligning to TRBD2. The CDR3 runs 14 residues. Per the germline V gene, CDR1 is MRHNA and CDR2 is SNTAGT. With V trimmed by 4 bases and J by 3 bases, 1 base remained unmatched. CDR3 loop: CASSAAGGTDTQYF. As DNA, the CDR3 is TGTGCCAGCAGTGCAGCGGGGGGGACAGATACGCAGTATTTT.